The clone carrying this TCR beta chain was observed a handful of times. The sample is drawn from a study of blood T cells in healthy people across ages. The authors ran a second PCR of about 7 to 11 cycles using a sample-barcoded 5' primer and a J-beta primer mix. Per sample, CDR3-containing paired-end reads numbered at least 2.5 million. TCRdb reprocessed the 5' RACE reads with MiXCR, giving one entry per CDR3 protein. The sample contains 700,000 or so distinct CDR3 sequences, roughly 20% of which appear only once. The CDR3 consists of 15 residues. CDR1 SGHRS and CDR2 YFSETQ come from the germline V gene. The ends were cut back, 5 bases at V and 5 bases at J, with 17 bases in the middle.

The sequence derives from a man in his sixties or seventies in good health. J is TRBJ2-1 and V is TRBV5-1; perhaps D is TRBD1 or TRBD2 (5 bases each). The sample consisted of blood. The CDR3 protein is CASSTLPGRHNEQFF. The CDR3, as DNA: TGCGCCAGCAGTACTCTCCCGGGACGACACAATGAGCAGTTCTTC.